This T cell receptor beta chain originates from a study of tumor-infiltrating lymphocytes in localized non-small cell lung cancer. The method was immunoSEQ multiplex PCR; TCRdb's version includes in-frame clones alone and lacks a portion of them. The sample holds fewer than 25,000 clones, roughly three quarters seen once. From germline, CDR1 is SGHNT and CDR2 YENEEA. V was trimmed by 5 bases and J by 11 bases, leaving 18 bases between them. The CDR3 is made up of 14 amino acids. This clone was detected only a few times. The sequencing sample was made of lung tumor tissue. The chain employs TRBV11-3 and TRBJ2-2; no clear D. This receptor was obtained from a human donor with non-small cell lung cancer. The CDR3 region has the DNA TGTGCCAGCAGCCCCACCCGAGCCCTCGGAGAGCTGTTTTTT. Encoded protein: CASSPTRALGELFF.